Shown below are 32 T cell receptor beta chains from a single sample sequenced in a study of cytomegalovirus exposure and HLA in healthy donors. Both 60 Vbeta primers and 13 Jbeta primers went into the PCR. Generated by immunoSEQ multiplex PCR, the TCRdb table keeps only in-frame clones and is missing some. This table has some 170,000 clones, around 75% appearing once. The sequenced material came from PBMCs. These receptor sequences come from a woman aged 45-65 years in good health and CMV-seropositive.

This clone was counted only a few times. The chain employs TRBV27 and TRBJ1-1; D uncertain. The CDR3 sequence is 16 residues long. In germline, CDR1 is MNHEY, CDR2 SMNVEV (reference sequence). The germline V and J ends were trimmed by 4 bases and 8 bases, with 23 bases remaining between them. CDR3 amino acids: CASSSLRQYRVREAFF. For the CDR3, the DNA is TGTGCCAGCAGTTCGCTCAGGCAGTACCGCGTCCGGGAAGCTTTCTTT.

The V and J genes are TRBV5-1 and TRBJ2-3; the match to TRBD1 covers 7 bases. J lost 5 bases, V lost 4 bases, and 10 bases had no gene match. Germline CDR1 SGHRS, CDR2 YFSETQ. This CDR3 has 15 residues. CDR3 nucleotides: TGCGCCAGCAGCCTCTGGACAGGAGGAGGAGATACGCAGTATTTT. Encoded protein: CASSLWTGGGDTQYF.

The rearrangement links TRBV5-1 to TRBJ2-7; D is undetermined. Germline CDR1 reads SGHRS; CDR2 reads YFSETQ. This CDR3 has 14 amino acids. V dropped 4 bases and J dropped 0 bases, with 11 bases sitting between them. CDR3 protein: CASSPTASSYEQYF. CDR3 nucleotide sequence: TGCGCCAGCAGCCCGACTGCTAGCTCCTACGAGCAGTACTTC.

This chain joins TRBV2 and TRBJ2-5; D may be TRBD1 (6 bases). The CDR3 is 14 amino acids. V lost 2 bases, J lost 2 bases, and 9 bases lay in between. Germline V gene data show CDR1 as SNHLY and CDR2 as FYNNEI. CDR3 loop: CASSERTVQETQYF. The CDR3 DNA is TGTGCCAGCAGTGAAAGGACAGTACAAGAGACCCAGTACTTC.

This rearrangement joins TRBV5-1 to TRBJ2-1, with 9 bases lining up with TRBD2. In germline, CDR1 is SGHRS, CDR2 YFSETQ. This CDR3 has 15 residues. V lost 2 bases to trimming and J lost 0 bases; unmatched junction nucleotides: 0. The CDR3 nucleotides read TGCGCCAGCAGCTTACTAGCGGGCTCCTACAATGAGCAGTTCTTC. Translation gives CASSLLAGSYNEQFF.

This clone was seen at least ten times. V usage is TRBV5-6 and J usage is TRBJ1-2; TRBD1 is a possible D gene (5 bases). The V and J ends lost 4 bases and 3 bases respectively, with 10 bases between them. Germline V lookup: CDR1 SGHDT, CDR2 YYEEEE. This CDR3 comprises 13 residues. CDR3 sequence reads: CASSAQADYGYTF. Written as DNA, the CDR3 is TGTGCCAGCAGCGCACAGGCCGACTATGGCTACACCTTC.

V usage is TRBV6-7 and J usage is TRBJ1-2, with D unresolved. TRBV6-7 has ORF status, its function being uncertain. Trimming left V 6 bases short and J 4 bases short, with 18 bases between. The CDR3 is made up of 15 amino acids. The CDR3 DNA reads TGTGCCAGCAGCGCCCCCCCTTCACTCGGCTATGGCTACACCTTC. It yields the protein CASSAPPSLGYGYTF.

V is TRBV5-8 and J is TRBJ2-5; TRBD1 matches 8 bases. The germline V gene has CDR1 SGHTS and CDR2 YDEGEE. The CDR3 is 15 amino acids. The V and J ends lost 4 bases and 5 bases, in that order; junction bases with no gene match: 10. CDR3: CASSLGQGPGETQYF. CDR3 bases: TGTGCCAGCAGCCTCGGACAGGGCCCAGGGGAGACCCAGTACTTC.

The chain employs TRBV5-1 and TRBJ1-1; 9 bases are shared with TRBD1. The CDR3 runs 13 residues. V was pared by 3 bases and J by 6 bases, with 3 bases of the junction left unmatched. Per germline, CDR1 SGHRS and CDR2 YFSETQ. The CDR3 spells CASSWTGAPEAFF. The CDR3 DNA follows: TGCGCCAGCAGCTGGACAGGGGCCCCTGAAGCTTTCTTT.

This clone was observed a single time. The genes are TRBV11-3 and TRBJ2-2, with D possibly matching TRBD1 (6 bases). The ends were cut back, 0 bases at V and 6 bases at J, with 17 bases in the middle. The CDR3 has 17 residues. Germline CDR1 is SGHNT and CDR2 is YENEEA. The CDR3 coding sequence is TGTGCCAGCAGCTTAGATCACAGGGATGATCTCCCCGGGGAGCTGTTTTTT. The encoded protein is CASSLDHRDDLPGELFF.

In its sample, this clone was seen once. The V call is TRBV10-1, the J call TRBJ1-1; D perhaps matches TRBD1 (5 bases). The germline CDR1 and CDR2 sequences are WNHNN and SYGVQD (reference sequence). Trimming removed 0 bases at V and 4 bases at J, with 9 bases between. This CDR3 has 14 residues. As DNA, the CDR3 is TGCGCCAGCAGTGAGTCCCGGAGGGGCACTGAAGCTTTCTTT. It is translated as CASSESRRGTEAFF.

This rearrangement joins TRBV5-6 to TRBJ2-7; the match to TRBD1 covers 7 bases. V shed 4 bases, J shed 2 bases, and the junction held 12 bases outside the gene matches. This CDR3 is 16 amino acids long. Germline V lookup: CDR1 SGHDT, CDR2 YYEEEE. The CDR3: CASSGSTGTATYEQYF. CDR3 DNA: TGTGCCAGCAGCGGGTCAACCGGGACAGCAACCTACGAGCAGTACTTC.

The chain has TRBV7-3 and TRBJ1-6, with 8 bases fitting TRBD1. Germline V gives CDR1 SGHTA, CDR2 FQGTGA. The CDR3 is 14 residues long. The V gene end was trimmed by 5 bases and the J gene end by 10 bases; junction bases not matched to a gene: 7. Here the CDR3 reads CASSQGQGESPLHF. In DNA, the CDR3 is TGTGCCAGCAGCCAAGGACAGGGCGAATCACCCCTCCACTTT. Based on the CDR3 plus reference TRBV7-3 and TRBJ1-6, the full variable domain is GAGVSQTPSNKVTEKGKYVELRCDPISGHTALYWYRQSLGQGPEFLIYFQGTGAADDSGLPNDRFFAVRPEGSVSTLKIQRTERGDSAVYLCASSQGQGESPLHFGNGTRLTVT.

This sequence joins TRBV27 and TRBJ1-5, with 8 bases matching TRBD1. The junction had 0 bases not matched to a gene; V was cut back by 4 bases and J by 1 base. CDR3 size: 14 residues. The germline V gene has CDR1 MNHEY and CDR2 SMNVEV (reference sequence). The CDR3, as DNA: TGTGCCAGCAGTTACAGGGGGAGCAATCAGCCCCAGCATTTT. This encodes CASSYRGSNQPQHF.

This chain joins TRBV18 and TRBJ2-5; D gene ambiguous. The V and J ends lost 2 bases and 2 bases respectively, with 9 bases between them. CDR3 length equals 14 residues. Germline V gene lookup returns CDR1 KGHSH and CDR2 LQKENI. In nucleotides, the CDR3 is TGTGCCAGCTCACCAATTGCAGAACAAGAGACCCAGTACTTC. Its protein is CASSPIAEQETQYF.

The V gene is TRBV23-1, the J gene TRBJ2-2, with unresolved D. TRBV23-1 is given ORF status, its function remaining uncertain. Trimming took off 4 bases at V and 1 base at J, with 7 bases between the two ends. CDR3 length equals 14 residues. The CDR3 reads CASSLKQNTGELFF. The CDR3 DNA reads TGCGCCAGCAGTCTAAAACAGAACACCGGGGAGCTGTTTTTT.

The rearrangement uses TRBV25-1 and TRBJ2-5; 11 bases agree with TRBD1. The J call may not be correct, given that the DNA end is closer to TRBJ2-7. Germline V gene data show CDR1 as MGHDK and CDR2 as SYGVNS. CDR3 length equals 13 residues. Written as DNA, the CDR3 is TGTGCCAGCAGGGACAGGGGGCCCTACGAGCAGTACTTC. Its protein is CASRDRGPYEQYF.

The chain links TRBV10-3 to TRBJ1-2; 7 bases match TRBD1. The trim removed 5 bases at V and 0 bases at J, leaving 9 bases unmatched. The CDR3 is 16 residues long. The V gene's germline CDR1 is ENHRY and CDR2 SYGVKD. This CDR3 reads CAISLDRLGSNYGYTF. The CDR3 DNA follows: TGTGCCATCAGTCTGGACAGGCTAGGGTCTAACTATGGCTACACCTTC.

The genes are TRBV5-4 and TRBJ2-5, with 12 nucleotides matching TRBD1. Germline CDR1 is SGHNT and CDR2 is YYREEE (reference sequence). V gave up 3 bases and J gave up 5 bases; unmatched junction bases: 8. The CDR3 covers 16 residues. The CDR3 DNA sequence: TGTGCCAGCAGCTATGGGACAGGGGGCGTGATGGAGACCCAGTACTTC. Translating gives CASSYGTGGVMETQYF.

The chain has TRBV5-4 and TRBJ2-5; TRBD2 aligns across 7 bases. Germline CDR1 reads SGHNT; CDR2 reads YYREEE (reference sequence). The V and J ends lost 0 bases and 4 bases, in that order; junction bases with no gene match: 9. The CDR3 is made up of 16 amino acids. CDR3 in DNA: TGTGCCAGCAGCTTGGGCGGGGGAGCCGTAAGAGAGACCCAGTACTTC. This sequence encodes CASSLGGGAVRETQYF.

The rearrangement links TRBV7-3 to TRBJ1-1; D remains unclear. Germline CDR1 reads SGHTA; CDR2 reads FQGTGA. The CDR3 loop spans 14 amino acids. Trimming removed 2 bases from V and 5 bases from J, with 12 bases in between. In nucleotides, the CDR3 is TGTGCCAGCAGCTTAGCGGGCGCGAAGACTGAAGCTTTCTTT. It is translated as CASSLAGAKTEAFF.

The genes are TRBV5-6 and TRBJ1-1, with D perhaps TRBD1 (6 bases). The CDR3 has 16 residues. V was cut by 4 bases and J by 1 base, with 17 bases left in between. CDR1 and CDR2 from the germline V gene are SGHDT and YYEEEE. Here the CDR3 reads CASSQIGGPGNTEAFF. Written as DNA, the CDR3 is TGTGCCAGCAGCCAGATCGGGGGGCCGGGGAACACTGAAGCTTTCTTT.

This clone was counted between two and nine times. In nucleotides, the CDR3 is TGCGCCAGCAGCTTGGGACAGCTTCGGAGCTACACCTTC. This translates into CASSLGQLRSYTF. The chain recombines TRBV5-1 with TRBJ1-2; the D gene is possibly TRBD1 (5 bases). The V end was cut by 0 bases, the J end by 9 bases, with 12 bases between. The germline V gene encodes CDR1 SGHRS and CDR2 YFSETQ. The CDR3 totals 13 residues.

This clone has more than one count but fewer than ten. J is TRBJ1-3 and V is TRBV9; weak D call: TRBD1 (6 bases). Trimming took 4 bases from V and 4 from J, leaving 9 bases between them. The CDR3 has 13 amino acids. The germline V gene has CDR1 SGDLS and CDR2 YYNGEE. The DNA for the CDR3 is TGTGCCAGCAGCCTCGGGACAGGAAACACCATATATTTT. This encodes CASSLGTGNTIYF.

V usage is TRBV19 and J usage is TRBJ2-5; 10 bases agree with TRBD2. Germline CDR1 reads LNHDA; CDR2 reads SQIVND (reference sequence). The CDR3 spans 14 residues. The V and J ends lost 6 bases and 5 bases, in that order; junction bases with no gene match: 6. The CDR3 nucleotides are TGTGCCAGTAGGGCTACTAGCGGGGTCGAGACCCAGTACTTC. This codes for CASRATSGVETQYF.

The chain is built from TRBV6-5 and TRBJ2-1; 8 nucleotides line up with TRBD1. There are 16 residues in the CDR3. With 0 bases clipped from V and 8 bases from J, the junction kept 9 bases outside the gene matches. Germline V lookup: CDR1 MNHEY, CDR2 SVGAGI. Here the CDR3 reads CASSYSTGDRIDEQFF. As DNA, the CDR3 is TGTGCCAGCAGTTACTCGACAGGGGATCGAATCGATGAGCAGTTCTTC.

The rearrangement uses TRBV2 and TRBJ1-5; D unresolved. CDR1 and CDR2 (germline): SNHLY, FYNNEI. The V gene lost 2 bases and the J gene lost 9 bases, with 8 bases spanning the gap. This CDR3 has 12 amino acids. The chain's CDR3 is CASSETPGPQHF. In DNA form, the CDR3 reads TGTGCCAGCAGTGAAACCCCAGGGCCCCAGCATTTT. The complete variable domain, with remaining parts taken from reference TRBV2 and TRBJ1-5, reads EPEVTQTPSHQVTQMGQEVILRCVPISNHLYFYWYRQILGQKVEFLVSFYNNEISEKSEIFDDQFSVERPDGSNFTLKIRSTKLEDSAMYFCASSETPGPQHFGDGTRLSIL.

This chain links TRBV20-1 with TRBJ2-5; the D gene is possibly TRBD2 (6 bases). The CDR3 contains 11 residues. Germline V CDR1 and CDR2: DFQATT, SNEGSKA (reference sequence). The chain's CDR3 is CSARGSETQYF. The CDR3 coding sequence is TGCAGCGCCCGGGGGTCAGAGACCCAGTACTTC.

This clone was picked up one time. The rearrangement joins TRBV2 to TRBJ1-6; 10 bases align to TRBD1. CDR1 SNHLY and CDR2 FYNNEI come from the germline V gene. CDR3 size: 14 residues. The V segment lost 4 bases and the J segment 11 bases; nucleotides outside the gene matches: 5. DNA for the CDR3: TGTGCCAGCAGTGCACCGGGACAGGGGCCACCCCTCCACTTT. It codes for CASSAPGQGPPLHF.

CDR3 protein: CASSFAMSEAFF. The DNA of the CDR3 is TGTGCCAGCAGCTTCGCGATGAGTGAAGCTTTCTTT. This chain connects TRBV5-4 to TRBJ1-1; no clear D. This CDR3 contains 12 residues. The V gene's germline CDR1 is SGHNT and CDR2 YYREEE (reference sequence). V was clipped by 2 bases and J by 7 bases, with 9 bases between them.

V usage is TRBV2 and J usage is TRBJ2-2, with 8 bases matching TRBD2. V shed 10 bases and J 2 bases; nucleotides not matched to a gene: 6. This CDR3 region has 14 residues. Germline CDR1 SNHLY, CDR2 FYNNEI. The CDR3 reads CATHGTRNTGELFF. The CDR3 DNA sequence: TGTGCCACCCACGGGACTAGAAACACCGGGGAGCTGTTTTTT.

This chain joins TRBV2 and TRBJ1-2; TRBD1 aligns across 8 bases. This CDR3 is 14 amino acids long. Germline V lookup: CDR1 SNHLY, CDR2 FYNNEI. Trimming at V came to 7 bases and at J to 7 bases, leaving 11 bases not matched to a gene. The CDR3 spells CASKQGGSTSGYTF. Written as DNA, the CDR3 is TGTGCCAGCAAACAGGGGGGGAGTACTTCTGGCTACACCTTC.